This record concerns one TCR beta chain sequence. Antigen unknown. This sample stems from a study of T cell responses to AZD1222 COVID-19 vaccine. Study information: Some second doses came at about 4 weeks and others at about 12 weeks; these were pooled. Whole-study findings and limits: The study reported that nearly half of spike-specific TCRs target unmutated variant regions. Donors, mostly white British, included more females; clonal diversity was possibly underestimated. Recipients of AZD1222 seropositive at baseline numbered only 5 to 7.

The method was immunoSEQ multiplex PCR; TCRdb's version includes in-frame clones alone and lacks a portion of them. The data contain 65,000 to 80,000 clones, 75% to 90% of them singletons. The starting material was peripheral blood, obtained on day 0 of AZD1222 vaccination. The sequence derives from an adult in good health.

The CDR3 bases are TGTGCCAGCAGCCAAGTTCTGTTCCGGGGGGAAGGGACTGAAGCTTTCTTT. Translated, it gives CASSQVLFRGEGTEAFF. The rearrangement joins TRBV3-1 (or the pseudogene TRBV3-2) to TRBJ1-1; a weak D match, TRBD1 (5 bases). The CDR3 loop spans 17 amino acids. Trimming cost V 1 base and J 5 bases, with 20 bases left between them. CDR1 is LGHDT, CDR2 YNNKEL, per germline (reference sequence).